A single sample is the source of the 6 T cell receptor beta chains below, sequenced in a study of T-cell reconstitution after alpha-beta-depleted transplantation in children. The library targeted TCRbeta and was prepared with unique molecular identifiers. One entry per CDR3 protein, called by TCRdb with MiXCR from the PCR reads. The data contain some 600,000 distinct CDR3 sequences, 10% to 15% of them singletons. Here the sequenced sample was PBMCs, mostly from graft donor cells, taken 360 days after TCRalphabeta/CD19-depleted stem cell transplant. These receptors were taken from a male patient between 10 and 17 years old who had a stem cell transplant for acute myeloid leukemia, so the T cells may come from the graft donor.

V gene TRBV12-3 or TRBV12-4 combines with J gene TRBJ2-7, with D possibly matching TRBD1 (5 bases). Trimming took off 9 bases at V and 2 bases at J, with 14 bases between the two ends. The CDR3 spans 13 residues. The CDR3 DNA reads as TGTGCCAGTAGACAGAATTCCCCCTACGAGCAGTACTTC. This sequence encodes CASRQNSPYEQYF.

The CDR3 is CASSLEGWREKLFF. The CDR3 bases are TGTGCCAGCAGTTTGGAAGGCTGGCGAGAAAAACTGTTTTTT. V usage is TRBV28 and J usage is TRBJ1-4; D not certain. Trimming shortened V by 3 bases and J by 8 bases, and 13 bases separated the two germline ends. Germline V CDR1 and CDR2: MDHEN, SYDVKM. The CDR3 totals 14 residues.

This clonotype was found many times. The chain employs TRBV20-1 and TRBJ2-7; 7 nucleotides match TRBD2. This CDR3 has 14 residues. From germline, CDR1 is DFQATT and CDR2 SNEGSKA (reference sequence). J gave up 0 bases and V 6 bases, and 8 bases lay outside the gene matches. In DNA, the CDR3 is TGCAGTGCCGTAGAGCGGACTAGCTCCTACGAGCAGTACTTC. Translated, it gives CSAVERTSSYEQYF.

This clonotype was found a few times. J is TRBJ2-1 and V is TRBV29-1, with TRBD2 matching 10 bases. V shed 5 bases, J shed 5 bases, and the junction held 6 bases outside the gene matches. Germline values: CDR1 SQVTM, CDR2 ANQGSEA. CDR3 size: 14 residues. DNA of the CDR3: TGCAGCGTTAATCCTAGCGGGAGAAACAATGAGCAGTTCTTC. As protein: CSVNPSGRNNEQFF.

This clonotype was seen only a few times. This sequence joins TRBV7-8 and TRBJ1-2; unclear D gene. CDR3 length equals 15 residues. Germline V gives CDR1 SGHVS, CDR2 FQNEAQ. The V and J ends lost 5 bases and 5 bases respectively, with 18 bases between them. In DNA form, the CDR3 reads TGTGCCAGCAGCCCCGGTCCGCGCGGGGAGTATGGCTACACCTTC. It is translated as CASSPGPRGEYGYTF.

This clonotype appeared once. The J gene is TRBJ2-6, the V gene TRBV5-6; D is ambiguous. CDR1 is SGHDT and CDR2 is YYEEEE in the germline V gene. CDR3 length: 16 residues. The germline V and J ends were trimmed by 9 bases and 3 bases, with 19 bases remaining between them. DNA for the CDR3: TGTGCCATGGGCCCCCGGAGATTGAGTGGGGCCAACGTCCTGACTTTC. Amino acid sequence: CAMGPRRLSGANVLTF. The full variable domain, rest sourced from reference TRBV5-6 and TRBJ2-6, is DAGVTQSPTHLIKTRGQQVTLRCSPKSGHDTVSWYQQALGQGPQFIFQYYEEEERQRGNFPDRFSGHQFPNYSSELNVNALLLGDSALYLCAMGPRRLSGANVLTFGAGSRLTVL.